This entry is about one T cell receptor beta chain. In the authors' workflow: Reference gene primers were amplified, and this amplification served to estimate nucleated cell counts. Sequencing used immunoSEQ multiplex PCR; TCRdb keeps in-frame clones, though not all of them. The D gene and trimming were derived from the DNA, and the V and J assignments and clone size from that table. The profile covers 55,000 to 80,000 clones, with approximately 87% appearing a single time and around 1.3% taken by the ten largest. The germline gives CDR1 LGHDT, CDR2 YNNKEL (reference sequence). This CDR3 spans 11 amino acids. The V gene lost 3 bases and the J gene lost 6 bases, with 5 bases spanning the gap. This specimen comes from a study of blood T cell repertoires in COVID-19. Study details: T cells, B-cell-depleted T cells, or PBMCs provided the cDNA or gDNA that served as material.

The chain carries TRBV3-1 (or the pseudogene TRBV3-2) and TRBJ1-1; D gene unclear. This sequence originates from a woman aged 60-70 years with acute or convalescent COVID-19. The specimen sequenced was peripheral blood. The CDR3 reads CASSQSSEAFF. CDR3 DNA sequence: TGTGCCAGCAGCCAGAGCTCTGAAGCTTTCTTT.